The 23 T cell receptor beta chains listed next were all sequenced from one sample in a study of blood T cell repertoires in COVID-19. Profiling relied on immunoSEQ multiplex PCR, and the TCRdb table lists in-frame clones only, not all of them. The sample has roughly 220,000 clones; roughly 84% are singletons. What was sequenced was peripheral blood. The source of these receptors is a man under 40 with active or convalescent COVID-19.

The CDR3 DNA follows: TGTGCCAGCTCACCGACCCCGGGACGACAGGGGCATGGCTACACCTTC. As protein: CASSPTPGRQGHGYTF. V gene TRBV18 combines with J gene TRBJ1-2, with TRBD1 matching 8 bases. CDR1 is KGHSH, CDR2 LQKENI, per germline. V lost 3 bases, J lost 6 bases, and 12 bases stayed unmatched. The length of the CDR3 is 16 residues. The full variable domain, with the rest looked up from reference TRBV18 and TRBJ1-2, is NAGVMQNPRHLVRRRGQEARLRCSPMKGHSHVYWYRQLPEEGLKFMVYLQKENIIDESGMPKERFSAEFPKEGPSILRIQQVVRGDSAAYFCASSPTPGRQGHGYTFGSGTRLTVV.

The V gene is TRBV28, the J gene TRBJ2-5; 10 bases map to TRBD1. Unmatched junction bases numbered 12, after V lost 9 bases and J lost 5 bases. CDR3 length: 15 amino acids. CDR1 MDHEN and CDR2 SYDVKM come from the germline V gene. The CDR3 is CASAFRDRGTETQYF. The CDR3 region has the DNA TGTGCCAGTGCGTTCCGGGACAGGGGCACGGAGACCCAGTACTTC.

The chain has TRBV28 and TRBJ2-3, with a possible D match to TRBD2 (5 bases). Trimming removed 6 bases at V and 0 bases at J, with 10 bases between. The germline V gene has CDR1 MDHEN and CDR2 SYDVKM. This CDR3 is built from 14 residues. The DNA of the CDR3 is TGTGCCAGCAGAACCGGCGGGAGCACAGATACGCAGTATTTT. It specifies CASRTGGSTDTQYF.

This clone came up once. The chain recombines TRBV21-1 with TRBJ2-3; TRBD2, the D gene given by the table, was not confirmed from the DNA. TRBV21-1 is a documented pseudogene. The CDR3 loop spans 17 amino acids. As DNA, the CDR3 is TGTGCCAGCAGCAACTTCGTAGCGGGGAACAACACAGATACGCAGTATTTT. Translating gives CASSNFVAGNNTDTQYF.

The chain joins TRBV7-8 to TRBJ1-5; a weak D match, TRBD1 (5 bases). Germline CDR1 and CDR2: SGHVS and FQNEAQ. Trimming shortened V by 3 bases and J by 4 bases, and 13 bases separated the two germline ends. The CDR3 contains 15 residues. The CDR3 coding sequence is TGTGCCAGCAGCTTCCTTTTGGGGGGGAATCAGCCCCAGCATTTT. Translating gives CASSFLLGGNQPQHF.

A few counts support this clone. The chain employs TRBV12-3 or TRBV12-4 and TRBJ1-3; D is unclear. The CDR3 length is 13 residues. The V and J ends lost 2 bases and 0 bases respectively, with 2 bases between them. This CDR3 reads CASSLYSGNTIYF. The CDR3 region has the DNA TGTGCCAGCAGTTTATACTCTGGAAACACCATATATTTT.

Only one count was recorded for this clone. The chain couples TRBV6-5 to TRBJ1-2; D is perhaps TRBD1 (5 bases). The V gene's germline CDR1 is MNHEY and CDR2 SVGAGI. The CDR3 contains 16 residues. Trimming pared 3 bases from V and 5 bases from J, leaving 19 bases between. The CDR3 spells CASSYLVRGRWYGYTF. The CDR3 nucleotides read TGTGCCAGCAGTTATCTGGTCCGGGGGAGGTGGTATGGCTACACCTTC.

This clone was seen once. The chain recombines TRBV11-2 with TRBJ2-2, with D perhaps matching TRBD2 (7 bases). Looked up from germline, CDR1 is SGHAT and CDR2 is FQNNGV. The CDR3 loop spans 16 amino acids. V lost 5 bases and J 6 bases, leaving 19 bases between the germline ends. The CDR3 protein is CASSHHGGHRAGELFF. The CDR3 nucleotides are TGTGCCAGCAGCCATCACGGGGGGCATCGGGCCGGGGAGCTGTTTTTT.

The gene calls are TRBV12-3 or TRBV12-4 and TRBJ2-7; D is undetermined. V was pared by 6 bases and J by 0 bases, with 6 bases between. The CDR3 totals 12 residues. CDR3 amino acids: CASSHSSYEQYF. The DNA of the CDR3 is TGTGCCAGCAGCCACAGCTCCTACGAGCAGTACTTC.

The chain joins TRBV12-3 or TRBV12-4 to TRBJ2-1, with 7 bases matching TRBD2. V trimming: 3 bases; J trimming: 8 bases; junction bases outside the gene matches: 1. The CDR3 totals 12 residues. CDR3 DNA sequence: TGTGCCAGCAGTTTGGCGGGGGATGAGCAGTTCTTC. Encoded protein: CASSLAGDEQFF.

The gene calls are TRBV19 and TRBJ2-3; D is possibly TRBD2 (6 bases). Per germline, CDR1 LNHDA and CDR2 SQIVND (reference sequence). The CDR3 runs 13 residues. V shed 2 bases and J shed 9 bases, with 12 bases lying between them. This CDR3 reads CASSITEAGTQYF. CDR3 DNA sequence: TGTGCCAGTAGTATAACTGAGGCGGGGACGCAGTATTTT.

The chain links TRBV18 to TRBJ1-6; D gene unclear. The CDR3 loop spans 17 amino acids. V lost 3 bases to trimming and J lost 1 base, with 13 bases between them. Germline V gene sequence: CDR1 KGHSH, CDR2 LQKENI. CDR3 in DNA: TGTGCCAGCTCACCCTCGGTACCCACGTCCTATAATTCACCCCTCCACTTT. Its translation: CASSPSVPTSYNSPLHF.

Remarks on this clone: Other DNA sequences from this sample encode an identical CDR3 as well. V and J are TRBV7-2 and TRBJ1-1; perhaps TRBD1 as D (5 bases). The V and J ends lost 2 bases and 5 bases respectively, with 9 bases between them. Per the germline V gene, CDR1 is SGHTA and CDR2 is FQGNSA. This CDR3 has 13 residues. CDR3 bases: TGTGCCAGCAGCTTAATTGGGGGGACTGAAGCTTTCTTT. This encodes CASSLIGGTEAFF.

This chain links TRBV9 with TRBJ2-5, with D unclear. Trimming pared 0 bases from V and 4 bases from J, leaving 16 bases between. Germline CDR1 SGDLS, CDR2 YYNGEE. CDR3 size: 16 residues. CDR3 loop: CASSVALSPLVETQYF. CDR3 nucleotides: TGTGCCAGCAGCGTAGCCCTTTCCCCCCTCGTAGAGACCCAGTACTTC.

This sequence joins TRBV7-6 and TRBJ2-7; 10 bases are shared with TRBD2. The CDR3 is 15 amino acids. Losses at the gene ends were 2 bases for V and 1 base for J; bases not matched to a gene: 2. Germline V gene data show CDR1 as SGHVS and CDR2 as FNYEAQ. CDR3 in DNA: TGTGCCAGCAGCTTAAGAGCGGGAGGGTCCTACGAGCAGTACTTC. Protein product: CASSLRAGGSYEQYF.

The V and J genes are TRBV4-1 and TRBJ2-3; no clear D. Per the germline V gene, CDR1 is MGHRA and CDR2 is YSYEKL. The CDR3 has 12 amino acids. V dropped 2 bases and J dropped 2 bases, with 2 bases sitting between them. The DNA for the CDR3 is TGCGCCAGCAGCCAATACACAGATACGCAGTATTTT. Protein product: CASSQYTDTQYF.

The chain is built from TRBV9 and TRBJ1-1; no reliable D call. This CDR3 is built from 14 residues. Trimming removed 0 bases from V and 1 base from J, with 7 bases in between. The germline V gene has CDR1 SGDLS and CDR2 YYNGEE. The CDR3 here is CASSVVSRNTEAFF. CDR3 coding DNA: TGTGCCAGCAGCGTAGTTTCCAGGAACACTGAAGCTTTCTTT.

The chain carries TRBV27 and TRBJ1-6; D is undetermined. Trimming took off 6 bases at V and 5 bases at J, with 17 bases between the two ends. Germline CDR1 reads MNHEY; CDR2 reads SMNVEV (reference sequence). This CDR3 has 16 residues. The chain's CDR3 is CASSVTGSHNNSPLHF. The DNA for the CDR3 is TGTGCCAGCAGCGTCACCGGGTCCCATAATAATTCACCCCTCCACTTT.

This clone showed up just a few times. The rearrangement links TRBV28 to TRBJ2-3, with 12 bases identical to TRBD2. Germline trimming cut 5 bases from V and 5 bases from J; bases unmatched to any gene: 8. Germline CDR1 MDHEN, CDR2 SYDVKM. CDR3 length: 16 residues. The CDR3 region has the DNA TGTGCCAGCAGTGCCCCACTAGCGGGAGGCGGAGATACGCAGTATTTT. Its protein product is CASSAPLAGGGDTQYF.

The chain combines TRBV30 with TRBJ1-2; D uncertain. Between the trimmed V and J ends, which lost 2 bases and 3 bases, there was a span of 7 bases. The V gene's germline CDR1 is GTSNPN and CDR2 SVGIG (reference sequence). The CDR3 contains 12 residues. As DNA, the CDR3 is TGTGCCTGGAGTCCGGGTGACTATGGCTACACCTTC. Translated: CAWSPGDYGYTF.

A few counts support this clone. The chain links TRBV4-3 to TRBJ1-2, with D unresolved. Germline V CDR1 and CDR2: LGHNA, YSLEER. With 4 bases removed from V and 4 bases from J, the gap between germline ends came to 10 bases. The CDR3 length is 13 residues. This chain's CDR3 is CASSPDHSYGYTF. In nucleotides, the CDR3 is TGCGCCAGCAGCCCAGACCACAGCTATGGCTACACCTTC.

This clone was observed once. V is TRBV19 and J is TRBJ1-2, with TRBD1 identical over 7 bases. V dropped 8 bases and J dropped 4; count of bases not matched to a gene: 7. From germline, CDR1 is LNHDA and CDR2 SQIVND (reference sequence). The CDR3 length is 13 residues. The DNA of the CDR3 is TGTGCCAGTGGGGGACAGTTGAGCTATGGCTACACCTTC. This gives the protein CASGGQLSYGYTF.

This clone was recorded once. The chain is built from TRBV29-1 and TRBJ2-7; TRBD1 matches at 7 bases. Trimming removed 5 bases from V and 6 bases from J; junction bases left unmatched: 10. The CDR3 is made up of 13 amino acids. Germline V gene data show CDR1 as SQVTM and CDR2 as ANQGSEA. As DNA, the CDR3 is TGCAGCGTTTTAATAGGGGGCCTGGGCGAGCAGTACTTC. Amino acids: CSVLIGGLGEQYF.